Ten or more counts support the clone carrying this T cell receptor beta chain. This entry belongs to a study of blood T cells in healthy people across ages. About the study: Template switching caught about one barcoded beta molecule for each two T cells.

Healthy Caucasian individuals from Russia aged about 6 to 100 were enrolled as donors. CDR3 length: 14 amino acids. Trimming took off 3 bases at V and 8 bases at J, with 16 bases between the two ends. Germline lookup yields CDR1 KGHSH and CDR2 LQKENI. A J-beta primer mix and a sample-barcoded 5' primer were used in a second PCR of about 7 to 12 cycles. TCRdb called the 5' RACE reads again in MiXCR, with one record for every CDR3 protein. The table has 550,000 to 800,000 distinct CDR3 sequences, about a third seen once. The chain is built from TRBV18 and TRBJ1-2; TRBD1 is a possible D gene (5 bases). This receptor was identified in a woman aged 80 or over in good health. Sequenced sample: blood. The CDR3 here is CASSPQGSTSGYTF. The CDR3 DNA sequence: TGTGCCAGCTCACCCCAGGGATCTACGAGCGGCTACACCTTC.